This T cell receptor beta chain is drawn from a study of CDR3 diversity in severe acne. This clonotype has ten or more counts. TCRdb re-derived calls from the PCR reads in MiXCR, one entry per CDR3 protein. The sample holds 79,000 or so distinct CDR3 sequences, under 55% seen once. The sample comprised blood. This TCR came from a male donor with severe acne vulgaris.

CDR3 loop: CASSAKRTLHF. The CDR3 bases are TGTGCCAGCAGTGCTAAGCGGACCCTCCACTTT. The J gene is TRBJ1-6, the V gene TRBV2; D gene ambiguous. CDR3 length equals 11 residues. Germline V CDR1 and CDR2: SNHLY, FYNNEI. Deletions cut 4 bases from V and 14 bases from J, with 9 bases between.